The present entry profiles one T cell receptor (beta chain) with its context. Its antigen is undetermined. Between the trimmed V and J ends, which lost 5 bases and 3 bases, there was a span of 15 bases. The length of the CDR3 is 14 residues. Germline CDR1 is DFQATT and CDR2 is SNEGSKA (reference sequence). TCRdb used MiXCR to reprocess the RT-PCR reads, holding one entry per CDR3 protein. Here the sample spans 530,000 or so distinct CDR3 sequences, around 11% being singletons. These data come from a study of response to subunit inactivated influenza vaccine. Overall study results and limits: Only a handful of new T cells, the authors suggested, are recruited with each seasonal influenza vaccination.

This receptor was identified in a man aged 45 to 65 who received an inactivated influenza vaccine. The specimen was PBMCs from blood, collected on the day of vaccination. The rearrangement joins TRBV20-1 to TRBJ2-3, with unresolved D. The CDR3 region has the DNA TGCAGTGCTCCAGTGAGAACGGCGACAGATACGCAGTATTTT. It translates to CSAPVRTATDTQYF.